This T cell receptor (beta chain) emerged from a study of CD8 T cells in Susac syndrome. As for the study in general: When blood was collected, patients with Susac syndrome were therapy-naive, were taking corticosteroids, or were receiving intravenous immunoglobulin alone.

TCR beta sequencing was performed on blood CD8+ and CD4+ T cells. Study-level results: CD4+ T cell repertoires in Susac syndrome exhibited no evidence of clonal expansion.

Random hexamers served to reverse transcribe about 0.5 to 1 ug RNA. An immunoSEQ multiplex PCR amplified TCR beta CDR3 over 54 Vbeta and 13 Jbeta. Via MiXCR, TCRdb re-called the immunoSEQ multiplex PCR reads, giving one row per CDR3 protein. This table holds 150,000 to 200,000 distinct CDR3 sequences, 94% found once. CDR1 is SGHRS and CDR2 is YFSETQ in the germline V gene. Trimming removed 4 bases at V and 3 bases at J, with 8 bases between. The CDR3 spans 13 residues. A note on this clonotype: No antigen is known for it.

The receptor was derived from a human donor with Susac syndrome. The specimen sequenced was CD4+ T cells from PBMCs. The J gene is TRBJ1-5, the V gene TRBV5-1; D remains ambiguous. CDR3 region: CASSTGNNQPQHF. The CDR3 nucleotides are TGCGCCAGCAGCACCGGGAACAATCAGCCCCAGCATTTT.